This T cell receptor beta chain was recovered during a study of cytomegalovirus exposure and HLA in healthy donors. At the level of the study: The 95 to 150 validation repertoires used the same platform as the approximately 670 first-cohort repertoires, a later analysis reported. The study, taken as a whole, reports: It was reportedly the case that the classifier diagnosed cytomegalovirus status with high specificity and sensitivity. Subsequent analysis showed first-cohort TCR clusters tending to co-occur in more than 90 validation repertoires.

Produced via immunoSEQ multiplex PCR; TCRdb's table is partial and in-frame only. The sample consists of hundreds of thousands of clones, approximately 87% of them appearing once. This clone showed up just once. Its specificity is unknown. From germline, CDR1 is SGDLS and CDR2 YYNGEE. The CDR3 consists of 16 residues. Trimming took 1 base from V and 5 from J; bases not matched to a gene: 3. V usage is TRBV9 and J usage is TRBJ2-1; 13 bases match TRBD2. The TCR comes from a woman aged 18-30 years in good health and CMV-seronegative. Sequenced material: PBMCs. As DNA, the CDR3 is TGTGCCAGCAGCGTAACCACTAGCGGGGGGGACAATGAGCAGTTCTTC. Translated: CASSVTTSGGDNEQFF.